This T cell receptor (beta chain) was captured by sequencing in a study of blood T cell repertoires in COVID-19. CDR3 length: 15 amino acids. Germline CDR1 reads MNHEY; CDR2 reads SVGEGT. Losses at the gene ends were 4 bases for V and 7 bases for J; bases not matched to a gene: 12. Only in-frame clones appear in the TCRdb table, and some are missing; sequencing was by immunoSEQ multiplex PCR. The table lists around 190,000 clones, 80% of them singletons, with 6.5% to 7% in the top ten. Material for sequencing was peripheral blood. The V gene is TRBV6-2 or TRBV6-3, the J gene TRBJ1-1; 7 nucleotides line up with TRBD1. The receptor was isolated from a man aged 65 to 85 with active or convalescent COVID-19. The CDR3 spells CASSLQGTLGGEAFF. The CDR3 nucleotides are TGTGCCAGCAGTTTACAGGGGACTCTGGGAGGTGAAGCTTTCTTT.